This section outlines one TCR beta chain sequence together with its context. Germline V gene data show CDR1 as ENHRY and CDR2 as SYGVKD. CDR3 length: 14 amino acids. V lost 8 bases to trimming and J lost 5 bases; unmatched junction nucleotides: 5. The sample belongs to a study of blood T cell repertoires in COVID-19. Study context: Donors in the United States, Italy and Spain gave samples during acute or convalescent COVID-19. T cells, B-cell-depleted T cells, or PBMCs provided the cDNA or gDNA that served as material.

Original processing methods: Estimation of nucleated cell counts relied on the amplification of reference gene primers. The protocol was immunoSEQ multiplex PCR, while the TCRdb copy is restricted to in-frame clones and leaves out a portion. V and J calls and clone size come straight from that table; D and trimming were deduced from the DNA. The sample carries about 150,000 clones, around 84% recorded once. What was sequenced was peripheral blood. The sequence came from a man at least 80 years old with acute or convalescent COVID-19. The chain employs TRBV10-3 and TRBJ1-4, with 10 bases identical to TRBD1. The CDR3 protein is CAIGQGQGNEKLFF. CDR3 sequence (DNA): TGTGCCATCGGCCAGGGACAGGGGAATGAAAAACTGTTTTTT.